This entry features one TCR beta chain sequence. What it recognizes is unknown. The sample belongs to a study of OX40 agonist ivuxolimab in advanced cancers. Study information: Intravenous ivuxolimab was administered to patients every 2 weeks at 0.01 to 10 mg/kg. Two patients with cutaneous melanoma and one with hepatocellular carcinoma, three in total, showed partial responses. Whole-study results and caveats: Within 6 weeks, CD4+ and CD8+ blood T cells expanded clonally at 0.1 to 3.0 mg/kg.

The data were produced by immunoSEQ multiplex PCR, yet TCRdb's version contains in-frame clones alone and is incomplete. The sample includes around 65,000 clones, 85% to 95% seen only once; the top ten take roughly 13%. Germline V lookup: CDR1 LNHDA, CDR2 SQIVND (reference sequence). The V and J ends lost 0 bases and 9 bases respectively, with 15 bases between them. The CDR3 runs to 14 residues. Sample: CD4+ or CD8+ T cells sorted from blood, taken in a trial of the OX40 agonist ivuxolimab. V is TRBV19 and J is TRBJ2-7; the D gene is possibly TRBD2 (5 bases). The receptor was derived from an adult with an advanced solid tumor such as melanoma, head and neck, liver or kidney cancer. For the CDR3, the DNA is TGTGCCAGTAGTATAGATCTTCTTACGGGATGGCAGTACTTC. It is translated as CASSIDLLTGWQYF.